The entry that follows covers one TCR beta chain sequence. Its cognate antigen is unknown. Using the 5' RACE reads, TCRdb records one entry per CDR3 protein without DNA. The sample totals around 550,000 distinct CDR3 sequences. The data were obtained in a study of T cells expressing NK-cell markers. Regarding the study as a whole: Six or seven donors carried dominant NKG2C+ clonotypes that made up roughly 1.0-8% of their CD8+ T cells.

The clonotype originates from a man between 18 and 29 years old in good health. The sequencing input was blood T cells: a sorted CD56 or NKG2C T cell subset, CD4+ or CD8+ T cells, or bulk PBMC T cells (not recorded which).

CDR3 loop: CASSLGHRSGQETQYF. The V and J genes are TRBV18 and TRBJ2-5; TCRdb's D call of TRBD1 is untestable without DNA. This CDR3 has 16 residues. Per germline, CDR1 KGHSH and CDR2 LQKENI.